This T cell receptor (beta chain) came from a study of blood T cell repertoires in COVID-19. Study as a whole: Sample material is recorded as cDNA or gDNA derived from T cells, B-cell-depleted T cells, or PBMCs.

Trimming took off 7 bases at V and 3 bases at J, with 13 bases between the two ends. This CDR3 region has 14 residues. From germline, CDR1 is LNHDA and CDR2 SQIVND (reference sequence). Clones were read by immunoSEQ multiplex PCR, and TCRdb kept only the in-frame ones, dropping some. The table shows approximately 270,000 clones, with approximately 91% occurring only once. Sequences were obtained from peripheral blood. The receptor was isolated from a middle-aged man with acute or convalescent COVID-19. The genes are TRBV19 and TRBJ2-1, with D maybe TRBD2 (5 bases). The DNA of the CDR3 is TGTGCCAGTACGGACTCTTTTTACTACAATGAGCAGTTCTTC. This translates into CASTDSFYYNEQFF.